The clone carrying this TCR beta chain was counted only a few times. Its cognate antigen is unknown. The CDR3 contains 15 residues. Per germline, CDR1 ENHRY and CDR2 SYGVKD. Between the trimmed V and J ends, which lost 4 bases and 2 bases, there was a span of 11 bases. Stated treatment: approximately 9-day PBMC culture with coronavirus spike peptide pools or control peptides (ViraFEST assay). The assay that was used to sequence DNA from cultured CD4+ T cells was the Oncomine TCR Beta short-read assay. TCRdb redid the calling of the PCR reads with MiXCR, one entry per CDR3 protein. The sample shows approximately 23,000 distinct CDR3 sequences, around 50% of them seen only once. The source of the sample is a study of vaccination and CD4 T cells after COVID-19. Study in general: Samples after vaccination came a median about 72 days past dose two, ranging 14 to 241. Stimulation of cells relied on overlapping spike peptides derived from SARS-CoV-2, HCoV-NL63, HCoV-OC43 and HCoV-229E.

Sequenced material: CD4+ T cells from blood, cultured in vitro, taken before SARS-CoV-2 vaccination. The chain uses TRBV10-3 and TRBJ2-2; D perhaps matches TRBD1 (5 bases). The TCR was taken from a human donor who received a COVID-19 vaccine. CDR3 loop: CAISADTRNTGELFF. The CDR3 bases are TGTGCCATCAGTGCGGACACGAGAAACACCGGGGAGCTGTTTTTT.